This T cell receptor (beta chain) is from a study of human T cells and chemical hapten exposure (dated by TCRdb to about 2021). Study-wide context: Libraries were combined into a pool for sequencing, and differences in TCR yield between samples came mainly from small differences in library volumes within the pool. For every blood RNA sample, sequencing covered both the TCR alpha and TCR beta chains. The study tracked peripheral blood TCR repertoire changes in vivo during primary and secondary sensitization to the hapten diphenylcyclopropenone (DPC) in alopecia patients.

The research as a whole found: Repeated subsampling changed both the strength of the expansion versus patch-test correlation and the threshold at which that correlation became significant. DPC sensitization did not change how many TCRs were above 1 in 1000 frequency, and no evidence was found of alterations in global repertoire structure.

Notes on this clonotype: It has no known antigen specificity. The input lacks base qualities; no much larger clone sits a single base away.

V and J are trimmed by 4 bases and 5 bases, and the gene matches miss 6 bases of the junction. The CDR3 runs 15 residues from the cysteine to the phenylalanine. Of the read, only the CDR3 DNA is kept; its 45 bases are in frame from base 1. The CDR1 and CDR2 encoded by the germline V gene are SGHDN and FVKESK. Preparation of the library involved RACE. Data came from a NextSeq 500. During library preparation, unique molecular identifiers were attached to individual cDNA molecules so that TCRs could be counted in a quantitative, reproducible way. The published analysis was carried out like this. The median number of TCRs per sample was roughly 98,000, ranging from roughly 23,224 to 690,600. V, J and CDR3 annotation of the TCR reads was carried out using the Decombinator software suite. Every sample was subsampled to the same number of TCRs (28,000) for the PS versus PT1 abundance plots. TCRs were defined as expanded if absent before sensitization and observed at least eight times at the 2-week time point. The raw public reads went through TCRdb reprocessing: fastp at Q25, MiXCR clone calling, in-frame beta chains kept. Rows are combined by CDR3 protein, so each entry shows the most common genes and DNA. The V and J calls, along with clone size, are taken from TCRdb and not from the paper's own processing. The sample table lists 65,000 to 80,000 distinct CDR3 sequences, approximately 8.6% of them with a count of one. Approximately 1.5% of the sample is in the top ten clones.

The meaning of the sample's time point label: healthy volunteer bleed at 6 weeks. Total RNA was extracted from unfractionated whole blood collected in Tempus Blood RNA tubes. A handful of healthy volunteers acted as controls for TCR sequencing and had blood drawn at day 0, 2 weeks and 6 weeks. The TCR comes from a male donor in good health. Some clones in this sample may be carry-over from other donors' samples. Recombination connected TRBV14 to TRBJ2-5, with 11 bases aligning to TRBD1. Sequenced input: whole blood. The bases read TGTGCCAGCAGCCTTCGGACAGGGGGCAGGGAGACCCAGTACTTC. The resulting protein is CASSLRTGGRETQYF.